This T cell receptor (beta chain) was identified in a study of glioma-infiltrating T cells after dendritic cell vaccination. The time point was: after dendritic cell vaccination, including at tumor progression/relapse. Trimming cost V 7 bases and J 4 bases, with 20 bases left between them. CDR1 is LNHNV, CDR2 YYDKDF, per germline (reference sequence). The CDR3 has 16 amino acids. Here immunoSEQ multiplex PCR was the method, and the copy in TCRdb shows in-frame clones only, minus some. The sample includes tens of thousands of clones, about 85% of them seen just once. The sequence came from a human donor with glioblastoma. Material: blood, obtained after dendritic cell vaccination. J is TRBJ2-1 and V is TRBV15; possibly TRBD2 for D (9 bases). The DNA of the CDR3 is TGTGCCACCACCCAGGGGGCGGGGGGGCATTACAATGAGCAGTTCTTC. Protein: CATTQGAGGHYNEQFF. Filled out from reference TRBV15 and TRBJ2-1, the complete variable domain reads DAMVIQNPRYQVTQFGKPVTLSCSQTLNHNVMYWYQQKSSQAPKLLFHYYDKDFNNEADTPDNFQSRRPNTSFCFLDIRSPGLGDTAMYLCATTQGAGGHYNEQFFGPGTRLTVL.